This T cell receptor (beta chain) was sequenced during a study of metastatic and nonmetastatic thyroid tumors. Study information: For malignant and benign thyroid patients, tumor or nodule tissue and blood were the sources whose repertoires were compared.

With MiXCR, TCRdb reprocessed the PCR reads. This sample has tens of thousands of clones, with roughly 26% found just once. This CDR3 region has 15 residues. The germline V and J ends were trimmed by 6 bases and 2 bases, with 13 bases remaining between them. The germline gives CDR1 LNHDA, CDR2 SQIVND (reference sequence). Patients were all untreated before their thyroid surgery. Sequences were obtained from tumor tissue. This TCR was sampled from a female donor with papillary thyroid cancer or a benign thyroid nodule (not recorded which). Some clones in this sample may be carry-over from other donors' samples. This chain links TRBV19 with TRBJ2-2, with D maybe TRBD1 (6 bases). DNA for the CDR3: TGTGCCAGTAGGAAAAGGACAGCAAACACCGGGGAGCTGTTTTTT. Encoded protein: CASRKRTANTGELFF.